The present T cell receptor beta chain was sequenced within a study of OX40 agonist ivuxolimab in advanced cancers. Study at large: While on treatment, patients had intravenous ivuxolimab at 0.01 to 10 mg/kg every 2 weeks.

Autoimmune disease history or systemic immunosuppression excluded patients. Assay: immunoSEQ multiplex PCR; the TCRdb copy retains only in-frame clones and omits some. The data contain 55,000 to 65,000 clones, more than 75% of them seen just once; the ten biggest clones take up about 0.36%. The CDR3 is made up of 18 amino acids. The clonotype comes from an adult with an advanced solid tumor such as melanoma, head and neck, liver or kidney cancer. Specimen: CD4+ or CD8+ T cells sorted from blood, collected in a trial of the OX40 agonist ivuxolimab. V gene TRBV21-1 combines with J gene TRBJ2-1. TRBV21-1 is shown as a pseudogene. CDR3 nucleotides: TGTGCCAGCAGCAAAGTCCCCTTAGGGTGGGTGGAATACAATGAGCAGTTCTTC. This gives the protein CASSKVPLGWVEYNEQFF.